The present entry profiles one T cell receptor beta chain with its context. Per the original data handling: Reference gene primer amplification gave estimated nucleated cell counts. The table came from immunoSEQ multiplex PCR; TCRdb's copy has only in-frame clones and leaves some out. That table furnishes V, J and clone size, whereas the DNA furnished D and trimming. The table lists 200,000 to 250,000 clones, 86% of them singletons, with 10% in the top ten. V lost 5 bases to trimming and J lost 6 bases, with 14 bases between them. The CDR3 length is 14 residues. Per the germline V gene, CDR1 is LNHDA and CDR2 is SQIVND (reference sequence). These data originate in a study of blood T cell repertoires in COVID-19. Study-wide context: Sources were T cells, B-cell-depleted T cells, or PBMCs; the material itself was cDNA or gDNA.

The rearrangement uses TRBV19 and TRBJ1-5; D might be TRBD1 (5 bases). This clonotype was sampled from a woman between 50 and 59 years old with COVID-19, enrolled during active disease. Sequenced: peripheral blood. Here the CDR3 DNA reads TGTGCCAGTAGTCCCGACAGTGTTACTCAGCCCCAGCATTTT. Translated: CASSPDSVTQPQHF.